This section outlines one TCR beta chain sequence together with its context. The sample originates from a study of CD8 T cells in Susac syndrome. Random-hexamer reverse transcription was applied to roughly 0.5 to 1 ug RNA. TCRdb redid the calling of the immunoSEQ multiplex PCR reads with MiXCR, one entry per CDR3 protein. The table lists tens of thousands of distinct CDR3 sequences, around 94% of them singletons, with around 0.33% in the top ten. J gave up 0 bases and V 4 bases, and 3 bases lay outside the gene matches. The CDR3 runs 15 residues. Looked up from germline, CDR1 is SGHRS and CDR2 is YFSETQ.

The genes are TRBV5-1 and TRBJ2-3; 9 nucleotides match TRBD2. Material: CD4+ T cells from PBMCs. This receptor was identified in a human donor with Susac syndrome. The CDR3 DNA reads TGCGCCAGCAGCCTCAGCGGGGGGAGCACAGATACGCAGTATTTT. It encodes CASSLSGGSTDTQYF.